This entry lists 27 T cell receptor beta chains sequenced from one sample in a study of cytomegalovirus exposure and HLA in healthy donors. The PCR employed 60 Vbeta primers together with 13 Jbeta primers. The method was immunoSEQ multiplex PCR; TCRdb's version includes in-frame clones alone and lacks a portion of them. The sample totals about 60,000 clones. Sample: PBMCs. Source of these receptors: a woman under 30 in good health and CMV-seronegative.

The V gene is TRBV10-3, the J gene TRBJ1-2, with 7 bases fitting TRBD1. V was pared by 0 bases and J by 8 bases, with 12 bases of the junction left unmatched. Germline V CDR1 and CDR2: ENHRY, SYGVKD. The CDR3 consists of 16 residues. CDR3 sequence reads: CAISESRGGTAEGYTF. The CDR3 bases are TGTGCCATCAGTGAGTCTAGAGGGGGCACAGCCGAGGGCTACACCTTC.

The chain recombines TRBV11-3 with TRBJ1-1, with 10 bases that match TRBD1. The CDR3 is 16 amino acids. The J segment lost 5 bases and the V segment lost 6 bases, leaving 12 bases of the junction unmatched. Germline V gives CDR1 SGHNT, CDR2 YENEEA. CDR3 sequence reads: CASSSRDRGRMTEAFF. The CDR3 DNA sequence: TGTGCCAGCAGTTCCCGAGACAGGGGGCGGATGACTGAAGCTTTCTTT.

This chain links TRBV5-6 with TRBJ2-5; 8 bases match TRBD1. The V gene end was trimmed by 4 bases and the J gene end by 2 bases; junction bases not matched to a gene: 7. The CDR3 spans 15 residues. Per the germline V gene, CDR1 is SGHDT and CDR2 is YYEEEE. CDR3: CASSATGGLQETQYF. CDR3 sequence (DNA): TGTGCCAGCAGCGCTACAGGGGGTTTACAAGAGACCCAGTACTTC.

This CDR3 is CASSQERSTGDSNQETQYF. The CDR3 DNA is TGTGCCAGCAGCCAAGAGAGGTCAACGGGGGACTCGAACCAAGAGACCCAGTACTTC. This chain joins TRBV4-2 and TRBJ2-5; tentative D call: TRBD2 (6 bases). The V end lost 0 bases, the J end lost 0 bases, and 20 bases lay between the germline ends. This CDR3 contains 19 residues. Germline CDR1 and CDR2: LGHNA and YNFKEQ.

The chain carries TRBV9 and TRBJ1-6, with D maybe TRBD1 (6 bases). CDR3 length equals 14 residues. The V end lost 7 bases, the J end lost 6 bases, and 14 bases lay between the germline ends. In germline, CDR1 is SGDLS, CDR2 YYNGEE. CDR3 loop: CASARDTINSPLHF. The DNA for the CDR3 is TGTGCCAGCGCCCGGGACACAATTAATTCACCCCTCCACTTT.

The chain recombines TRBV7-2 with TRBJ1-6, with 9 nucleotides matching TRBD1. Germline assignment: CDR1 SGHTA and CDR2 FQGNSA. J was trimmed by 10 bases and V by 8 bases; bases with no gene match: 6. The CDR3 runs 13 residues. The chain's CDR3 is CASQGDRVSPLHF. The CDR3 DNA reads as TGTGCCAGCCAAGGGGACAGGGTATCACCCCTCCACTTT.

The chain combines TRBV6-1 with TRBJ2-3, with 15 bases lining up with TRBD2. The CDR3 extends over 15 amino acids. Germline V gene data show CDR1 as MNHNS and CDR2 as SASEGT. The V segment lost 7 bases and the J segment 5 bases; nucleotides outside the gene matches: 4. CDR3 protein: CASTRTSGGVDTQYF. The CDR3 DNA sequence: TGTGCCAGCACTCGGACTAGCGGGGGGGTAGATACGCAGTATTTT.

V and J are TRBV9 and TRBJ2-7, with D perhaps matching TRBD2 (6 bases). The CDR3 length is 13 residues. The V end lost 0 bases, the J end lost 5 bases, and 9 bases lay between the germline ends. Germline CDR1 reads SGDLS; CDR2 reads YYNGEE. The CDR3: CASSVDGGDEQYF. CDR3 nucleotide sequence: TGTGCCAGCAGCGTAGACGGAGGGGACGAGCAGTACTTC. Complete variable domain (other parts from reference TRBV9 and TRBJ2-7): DSGVTQTPKHLITATGQRVTLRCSPRSGDLSVYWYQQSLDQGLQFLIQYYNGEERAKGNILERFSAQQFPDLHSELNLSSLELGDSALYFCASSVDGGDEQYFGPGTRLTVT.

The chain carries TRBV5-1 and TRBJ1-3, with D perhaps matching TRBD1 (5 bases). The CDR3 runs to 16 residues. Trimming removed 4 bases from V and 1 base from J, with 15 bases in between. Germline loops: CDR1 SGHRS, CDR2 YFSETQ. CDR3 sequence (DNA): TGCGCCAGCAGCGGTCTTGTTAAGGGGTCTGGAAACACCATATATTTT. This gives the protein CASSGLVKGSGNTIYF. Together with reference TRBV5-1 and TRBJ1-3, the CDR3 gives the full variable domain: KAGVTQTPRYLIKTRGQQVTLSCSPISGHRSVSWYQQTPGQGLQFLFEYFSETQRNKGNFPGRFSGRQFSNSRSEMNVSTLELGDSALYLCASSGLVKGSGNTIYFGEGSWLTVV.

The chain combines TRBV7-2 with TRBJ1-1; D remains ambiguous. V lost 3 bases and J lost 4, with 6 bases in between. CDR1 and CDR2 (germline): SGHTA, FQGNSA. The CDR3 spans 12 residues. The CDR3, as DNA: TGTGCCAGCAGCTTGATGAGCACTGAAGCTTTCTTT. It translates to CASSLMSTEAFF.

J is TRBJ2-2 and V is TRBV28; D uncertain. The CDR3 contains 14 residues. The germline gives CDR1 MDHEN, CDR2 SYDVKM. V lost 3 bases and J lost 1, with 6 bases in between. The CDR3 bases are TGTGCCAGCAGTTTTGGCGGGAACACCGGGGAGCTGTTTTTT. This codes for CASSFGGNTGELFF.

The genes are TRBV4-1 and TRBJ2-7; no reliable D call. The CDR3 consists of 16 residues. V dropped 0 bases and J dropped 2 bases, with 14 bases sitting between them. CDR1 and CDR2 from the germline V gene are MGHRA and YSYEKL. The CDR3 coding sequence is TGCGCCAGCAGCCAAGAAGCGAGCCTACCCGCCTACGAGCAGTACTTC. It codes for CASSQEASLPAYEQYF.

The J gene is TRBJ2-2, the V gene TRBV18; 7 bases fit TRBD1. Germline CDR1 KGHSH, CDR2 LQKENI. The CDR3 contains 18 residues. V dropped 3 bases and J dropped 2; count of bases not matched to a gene: 12. The CDR3 reads CASSPFLVQGDNTGELFF. The CDR3 DNA reads TGTGCCAGCTCACCTTTCCTTGTCCAGGGGGACAACACCGGGGAGCTGTTTTTT.

The V gene is TRBV6-1, the J gene TRBJ2-7; the D gene is possibly TRBD1 (6 bases). The CDR3 extends over 14 amino acids. Trimming cost V 4 bases and J 6 bases, with 16 bases left between them. Germline assignment: CDR1 MNHNS and CDR2 SASEGT. The chain's CDR3 is CASSATGWGPEQYF. The CDR3 region has the DNA TGTGCCAGCAGTGCCACAGGGTGGGGGCCCGAGCAGTACTTC.

This rearrangement joins TRBV6-6 to TRBJ2-7; TRBD2 matches 8 bases. The CDR3 loop spans 16 amino acids. Germline V gene sequence: CDR1 MNHNY, CDR2 SVGAGI (reference sequence). The J segment lost 6 bases and the V segment lost 7 bases, leaving 17 bases of the junction unmatched. CDR3 amino acids: CASNPGLGVFTVEQYF. For the CDR3, the DNA is TGTGCCAGCAACCCGGGACTAGGTGTATTCACTGTCGAGCAGTACTTC.

The rearrangement joins TRBV4-2 to TRBJ2-1; weak D call: TRBD2 (5 bases). CDR1 and CDR2 from the germline V gene are LGHNA and YNFKEQ. This CDR3 has 13 amino acids. The V end was cut by 1 base, the J end by 8 bases, with 9 bases between. CDR3 bases: TGTGCCAGCAGCCAAGTTGAGGGATATGAGCAGTTCTTC. As protein: CASSQVEGYEQFF.

The genes are TRBV5-1 and TRBJ2-3; no firm D call. The CDR3 consists of 14 residues. The germline CDR1 and CDR2 sequences are SGHRS and YFSETQ. Trimming left V 7 bases short and J 0 bases short, with 12 bases between. CDR3 sequence (DNA): TGCGCCAGCGCCAGGTCCTCTAGCACAGATACGCAGTATTTT. Amino acids: CASARSSSTDTQYF. The complete variable domain, with remaining parts taken from reference TRBV5-1 and TRBJ2-3, reads KAGVTQTPRYLIKTRGQQVTLSCSPISGHRSVSWYQQTPGQGLQFLFEYFSETQRNKGNFPGRFSGRQFSNSRSEMNVSTLELGDSALYLCASARSSSTDTQYFGPGTRLTVL.

The rearrangement uses TRBV7-9 and TRBJ2-1; a weak D match, TRBD2 (6 bases). In germline, CDR1 is SEHNR, CDR2 FQNEAQ (reference sequence). V lost 5 bases and J 0 bases, leaving 11 bases between the germline ends. This CDR3 is 15 amino acids long. Here the CDR3 reads CASSVEGSSYNEQFF. The CDR3 coding sequence is TGTGCCAGCAGCGTGGAGGGGAGCTCCTACAATGAGCAGTTCTTC.

J is TRBJ1-6 and V is TRBV27, with D possibly matching TRBD1 (6 bases). The V gene's germline CDR1 is MNHEY and CDR2 SMNVEV (reference sequence). V lost 8 bases and J lost 9, with 23 bases in between. The CDR3 has 16 residues. The CDR3 region is CASSAPQGHRGSPLHF. In DNA form, the CDR3 reads TGTGCCAGCTCGGCCCCACAGGGCCATAGGGGTTCACCCCTCCACTTT.

This sequence joins TRBV4-1 and TRBJ1-1, with 10 bases lining up with TRBD1. Germline V gene sequence: CDR1 MGHRA, CDR2 YSYEKL. CDR3 length equals 15 residues. With 4 bases clipped from V and 2 bases from J, the junction kept 4 bases outside the gene matches. CDR3 residues: CASSPGQGPNTEAFF. As DNA, the CDR3 is TGCGCCAGCAGCCCGGGACAGGGGCCCAACACTGAAGCTTTCTTT.

The chain recombines TRBV18 with TRBJ1-6; D is unclear. Trimming shortened V by 3 bases and J by 9 bases, and 15 bases separated the two germline ends. Germline CDR1 is KGHSH and CDR2 is LQKENI. The CDR3 runs 15 residues. The CDR3 region is CASSPWTGRSSPLHF. DNA of the CDR3: TGTGCCAGCTCACCGTGGACCGGGAGGAGTTCACCCCTCCACTTT.

J is TRBJ2-3 and V is TRBV18, with no clear D. The V end lost 3 bases, the J end lost 14 bases, and 24 bases lay between the germline ends. This CDR3 has 15 amino acids. Germline V gene lookup returns CDR1 KGHSH and CDR2 LQKENI. The CDR3 nucleotides are TGTGCCAGCTCACCCTACGGTCCCCCAAGCGCAGAACGGTATTTT. This encodes CASSPYGPPSAERYF.

V and J are TRBV4-1 and TRBJ2-7; D is undetermined. Germline-derived CDR1 and CDR2 are MGHRA and YSYEKL. The CDR3 length is 16 residues. V was pared by 1 base and J by 3 bases, with 16 bases between. For the CDR3, the DNA is TGCGCCAGCAGCCAAGGGCCGGGTTGGCCCAACTACGAGCAGTACTTC. It specifies CASSQGPGWPNYEQYF.

The V and J genes are TRBV5-1 and TRBJ2-5, with D perhaps TRBD2 (6 bases). The germline V and J ends were trimmed by 4 bases and 1 base, with 20 bases remaining between them. This CDR3 spans 17 amino acids. CDR1 SGHRS and CDR2 YFSETQ come from the germline V gene. Here the CDR3 DNA reads TGCGCCAGCAGCCTGGAGGGTTATAGGACTACCCAAGAGACCCAGTACTTC. Translating it yields CASSLEGYRTTQETQYF.

The rearrangement joins TRBV4-1 to TRBJ2-7; tentative D call: TRBD1 (6 bases). Germline loops: CDR1 MGHRA, CDR2 YSYEKL. The CDR3 is made up of 13 amino acids. V lost 4 bases and J 7 bases, leaving 14 bases between the germline ends. The CDR3 DNA follows: TGCGCCAGCAGCCTCAGACAGGTTTCGGAGCAGTACTTC. As protein: CASSLRQVSEQYF.

The chain carries TRBV5-1 and TRBJ1-2; TRBD1 might be the D (6 bases). The V gene's germline CDR1 is SGHRS and CDR2 YFSETQ. Trimming took 5 bases from V and 3 from J, leaving 11 bases between them. This CDR3 spans 13 amino acids. This chain's CDR3 is CASRAGDDYGYTF. The CDR3 region has the DNA TGCGCCAGCAGAGCAGGGGATGACTATGGCTACACCTTC.

Comment on this clone: The junction departs from germline at one end; a sequencing error may be responsible. The genes are TRBV5-1 and TRBJ2-3; 12 bases fit TRBD2. Germline V gene sequence: CDR1 SGHRS, CDR2 YFSETQ. The CDR3 contains 15 residues. The CDR3 region has the DNA TGCGCCAGCAGCTCGACTAGCGGGAGAGCAGATAAGCAGTATTTT. Its translation is CASSSTSGRADKQYF.